The sequence of this TCR beta chain was determined in a study of cytomegalovirus exposure and HLA in healthy donors. Study-wide points: When the data were analyzed later, several of the most significant clusters appeared to be linked to common viral pathogens.

About this clone: Its antigen is still unknown.

The PCR had 60 Vbeta and 13 Jbeta primers. Only in-frame clones appear in the TCRdb table, and some are missing; sequencing was by immunoSEQ multiplex PCR. In the table there are under 200,000 clones, roughly four fifths of which are singletons. After removal of 4 bases from V and 7 bases from J, the junction contained 10 bases not matched to a gene. Germline V CDR1 and CDR2: LNHDA, SQIVND (reference sequence). The CDR3 loop spans 15 amino acids. The sample was PBMCs. The clonotype comes from a young man in good health and CMV-seronegative. The V call is TRBV19, the J call TRBJ2-3, with 8 positions matching TRBD1. In DNA, the CDR3 is TGTGCCAGTAGTACTACCGGGACAGGTTGGCATACGCAGTATTTT. Residues: CASSTTGTGWHTQYF.